Presented here are 14 T cell receptor beta chains from one specimen sequenced in a study of blood T cells in healthy people across ages. With a J-beta primer mix and a sample-barcoded 5' primer, a second PCR ran 7 to 11 cycles. Using its own MiXCR run on the 5' RACE reads, TCRdb lists one record per CDR3 protein. The sample carries about a million distinct CDR3 sequences, about 48% recorded once. The sequencing sample was made of blood. These receptor sequences come from a man between 25 and 39 years old in good health.

V gene TRBV5-5 combines with J gene TRBJ1-2, with 7 bases lining up with TRBD1. The CDR3 covers 15 residues. Trimming at V came to 4 bases and at J to 2 bases, leaving 8 bases not matched to a gene. Germline CDR1 is SGHKS and CDR2 is YYEKEE (reference sequence). The CDR3 loop is CASSRTGQDNYGYTF. The CDR3 DNA reads as TGTGCCAGCAGCAGGACCGGACAGGACAACTATGGCTACACCTTC.

This chain joins TRBV7-2 and TRBJ2-3, with TRBD1 matching over 11 bases. Germline V gene data show CDR1 as SGHTA and CDR2 as FQGNSA. The CDR3 contains 14 residues. Unmatched junction bases numbered 4, after V lost 4 bases and J lost 7 bases. The CDR3 spells CASSYGQGANTQYF. The CDR3 DNA reads as TGTGCCAGCAGCTACGGACAGGGGGCAAATACGCAGTATTTT.

V is TRBV7-2 and J is TRBJ2-3, with 9 bases that match TRBD2. This CDR3 has 17 amino acids. The germline V gene has CDR1 SGHTA and CDR2 FQGNSA. J gave up 4 bases and V 1 base, and 9 bases lay outside the gene matches. CDR3 residues: CASSLGPASGAADTQYF. The CDR3 DNA is TGTGCCAGCAGCTTAGGACCCGCTAGCGGGGCCGCAGATACGCAGTATTTT.

CDR3 region: CASSAHTGTGPSGANVLTF. DNA for the CDR3: TGTGCCAGCAGCGCGCATACCGGGACAGGCCCCTCTGGGGCCAACGTCCTGACTTTC. The chain is built from TRBV9 and TRBJ2-6, with 8 nucleotides matching TRBD1. This CDR3 has 19 amino acids. Germline V gives CDR1 SGDLS, CDR2 YYNGEE. V shed 3 bases and J 0 bases; nucleotides not matched to a gene: 11.

This clonotype has just one count. The chain combines TRBV9 with TRBJ2-7; tentative D call: TRBD1 (6 bases). The germline V gene has CDR1 SGDLS and CDR2 YYNGEE. Trimming took 0 bases from V and 2 from J, leaving 12 bases between them. The CDR3 totals 15 residues. The CDR3 nucleotides are TGTGCCAGCAGCGTAGGGGACACCGCTACCTACGAGCAGTACTTC. Translated: CASSVGDTATYEQYF. Full variable domain (missing parts from reference TRBV9 and TRBJ2-7): DSGVTQTPKHLITATGQRVTLRCSPRSGDLSVYWYQQSLDQGLQFLIQYYNGEERAKGNILERFSAQQFPDLHSELNLSSLELGDSALYFCASSVGDTATYEQYFGPGTRLTVT.

The chain employs TRBV3-1 and TRBJ2-7; 10 bases are a match to TRBD1. Germline V gives CDR1 LGHDT, CDR2 YNNKEL (reference sequence). The CDR3 spans 19 residues. The ends lost 5 bases at V and 2 bases at J; junction bases unmatched: 18. CDR3 DNA sequence: TGTGCCAGCAGCTGGACAAGGCGGGGGACAGGGGACTCCGCCTACGAGCAGTACTTC. Translated, it gives CASSWTRRGTGDSAYEQYF.

This clonotype occurred a few times. CDR3 sequence reads: CAISEDQGGGDTDTQYF. CDR3 sequence (DNA): TGTGCCATCAGTGAGGACCAAGGAGGGGGGGACACAGATACGCAGTATTTT. V gene TRBV10-3 combines with J gene TRBJ2-3; possible D gene TRBD2, 7 bases. Trimming pared 2 bases from V and 2 bases from J, leaving 17 bases between. Germline lookup yields CDR1 ENHRY and CDR2 SYGVKD. The CDR3 runs 17 residues.

This clonotype has just a few counts. The rearrangement links TRBV7-9 to TRBJ1-4, with D uncertain. Germline lookup yields CDR1 SEHNR and CDR2 FQNEAQ (reference sequence). Trimming shortened V by 5 bases and J by 3 bases, and 16 bases separated the two germline ends. This CDR3 has 16 residues. The CDR3 sequence: CASSIGSGASNEKLFF. CDR3 coding DNA: TGTGCCAGCAGCATCGGATCGGGAGCCTCTAATGAAAAACTGTTTTTT.

In the case of this clonotype: An end of the junction differs from the germline gene, which may be a read error. The CDR3 spells CTSSQERDSQYF. The CDR3, as DNA: TGTACCAGCAGCCAAGAAAGGGATTCCCAGTATTTT. The V and J genes are TRBV14 and TRBJ2-3; D call uncertain. CDR3 length equals 12 residues. The V gene's germline CDR1 is SGHDN and CDR2 FVKESK. The full variable domain, with the rest looked up from reference TRBV14 and TRBJ2-3, is EAGVTQFPSHSVIEKGQTVTLRCDPISGHDNLYWYRRVMGKEIKFLLHFVKESKQDESGMPNNRFLAERTGGTYSTLKVQPAELEDSGVYFCTSSQERDSQYFGPGTRLTVL.

J is TRBJ1-1 and V is TRBV27, with 8 bases identical to TRBD1. V was pared by 6 bases and J by 1 base, with 10 bases of the junction left unmatched. The CDR3 runs 16 residues. Germline values: CDR1 MNHEY, CDR2 SMNVEV (reference sequence). CDR3 in amino acids: CASRFIRQGSNTEAFF. CDR3 DNA: TGTGCCAGCAGATTTATCCGACAGGGGTCGAACACTGAAGCTTTCTTT.

CDR3: CASSHSLRGNNSPLHF. CDR3 in DNA: TGTGCCAGCAGCCATTCCCTCAGGGGGAATAATTCACCCCTCCACTTT. This chain links TRBV3-1 with TRBJ1-6; 7 bases match TRBD1. V gave up 3 bases and J gave up 5 bases; unmatched junction bases: 7. From germline, CDR1 is LGHDT and CDR2 YNNKEL (reference sequence). CDR3 size: 16 residues.

This clonotype was detected a few times. V and J are TRBV10-3 and TRBJ1-6, with TRBD1 matching over 12 bases. This CDR3 is 16 amino acids long. V dropped 8 bases and J dropped 5; count of bases not matched to a gene: 7. CDR1 and CDR2 (germline): ENHRY, SYGVKD. Here the CDR3 reads CAISGTGGADNSPLHF. The CDR3 bases are TGTGCCATCTCTGGGACAGGGGGCGCGGATAATTCACCCCTCCACTTT.

This clonotype was observed once. This rearrangement joins TRBV7-2 to TRBJ1-4, with a weak D call TRBD1 (5 bases). The length of the CDR3 is 16 residues. CDR1 and CDR2 (germline): SGHTA, FQGNSA. V was shortened by 5 bases and J by 8 bases, with 21 bases between the two germline ends. The CDR3, as DNA: TGTGCCAGCAGCCCCGCGCCGGGCAGGGCAGTCGAAAAACTGTTTTTT. It codes for CASSPAPGRAVEKLFF.

About this clonotype itself: The junction shows a germline mismatch at one end, possibly a read error. The chain has TRBV4-3 and TRBJ2-7; 9 nucleotides line up with TRBD1. The CDR3 totals 15 residues. Germline CDR1 and CDR2: LGHNA and YSLEER. CDR3 DNA sequence: TGCGCCAGCGGCCAACAGGGGGCAAGCTCCTACGAGCAGTACTTC. This codes for CASGQQGASSYEQYF.